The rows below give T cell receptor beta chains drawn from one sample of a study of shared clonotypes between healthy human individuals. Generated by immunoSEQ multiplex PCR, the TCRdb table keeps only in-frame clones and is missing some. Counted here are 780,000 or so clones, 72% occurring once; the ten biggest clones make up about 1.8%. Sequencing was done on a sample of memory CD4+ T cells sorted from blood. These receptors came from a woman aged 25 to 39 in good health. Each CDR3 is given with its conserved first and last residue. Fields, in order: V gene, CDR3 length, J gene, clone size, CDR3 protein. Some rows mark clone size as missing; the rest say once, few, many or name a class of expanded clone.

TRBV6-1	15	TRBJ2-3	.	CASTRGSESTDTQYF
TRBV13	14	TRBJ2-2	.	CASSSTGGSGELFF
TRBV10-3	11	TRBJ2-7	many	CAISELDSQYF
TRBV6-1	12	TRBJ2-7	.	CASRSGFVAQYF
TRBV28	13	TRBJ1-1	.	CASSLRPSTEAFF
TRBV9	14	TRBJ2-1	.	CASSVEGSANEQFF
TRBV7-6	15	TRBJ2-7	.	CASSLDRREFREQYF
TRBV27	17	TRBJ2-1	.	CASSLSRSGYGPNEQFF
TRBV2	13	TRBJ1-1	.	CASTLGGQIEAFF
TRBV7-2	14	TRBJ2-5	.	CASSPGTGQETQYF
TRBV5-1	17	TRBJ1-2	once	CASSHSRPGQGVRGYTF
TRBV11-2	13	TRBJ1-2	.	CASSQRNDPVLPF
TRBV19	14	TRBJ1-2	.	CASSIGVLRDGYTF
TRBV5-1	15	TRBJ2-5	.	CASSTRTSGQETQYF
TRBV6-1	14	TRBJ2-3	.	CASSEVRGTDTQYF
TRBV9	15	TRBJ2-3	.	CASRVQDRSTDTQYF
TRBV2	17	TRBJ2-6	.	CASSERLAISGANVLTF
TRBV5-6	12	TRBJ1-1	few	CASRSSNTEAFF
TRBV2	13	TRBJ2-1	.	CASTALPRTEQFF
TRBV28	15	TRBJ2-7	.	CASSRTGTGGYEQYF
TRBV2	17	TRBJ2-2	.	CASTGTAEFANTGELFF
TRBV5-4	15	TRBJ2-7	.	CASSIPGTGTYEQYF
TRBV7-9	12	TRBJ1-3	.	CASSLEGDTIYF
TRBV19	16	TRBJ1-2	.	CASTSGEGLRLGGYTF
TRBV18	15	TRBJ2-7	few	CASSGDGWSSYEQYF
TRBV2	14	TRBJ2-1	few	CASRRGQGAREQFF
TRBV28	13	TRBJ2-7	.	CASAPDRVYEQYF
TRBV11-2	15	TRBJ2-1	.	CASSLAGRRDNEQFF
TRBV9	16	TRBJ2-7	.	CASSIYGTSGGYEQYF
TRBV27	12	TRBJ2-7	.	CGERASVYEQYF
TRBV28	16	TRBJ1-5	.	CASSLSYPEGNQPQHF
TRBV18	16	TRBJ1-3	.	CASSPGPGRGKNTIYF
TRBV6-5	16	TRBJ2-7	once	CASSYSWAGGPHEQYF
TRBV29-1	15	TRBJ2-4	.	CSVEDRGLAKNIQYF
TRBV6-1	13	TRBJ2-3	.	CASSEAGKDTQYF
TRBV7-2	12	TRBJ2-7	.	CASSQPGDEQYF
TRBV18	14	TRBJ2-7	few	CASSPGDRIYEQYF
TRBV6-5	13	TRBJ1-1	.	CASSALQITEAFF
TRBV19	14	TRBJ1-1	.	CASSIVRRGTEAFF
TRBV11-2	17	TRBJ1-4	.	CASSLGSYPATNEKLFF
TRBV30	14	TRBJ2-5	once	CACRKDWRQETQYF
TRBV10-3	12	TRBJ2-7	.	CAITENSYEQYF
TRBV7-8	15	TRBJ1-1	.	CASHWGAGRDTEAFF
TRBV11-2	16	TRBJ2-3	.	CASSFWDRVGTDTQYF
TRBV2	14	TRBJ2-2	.	CASSSGSEPGELFF
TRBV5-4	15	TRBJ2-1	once	CASYPGTSGTNEQFF
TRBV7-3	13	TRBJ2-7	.	CASSGTSGDEQYF
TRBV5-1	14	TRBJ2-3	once	CASSLVGSTDTQYF
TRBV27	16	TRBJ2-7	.	CASSHQLQRPLYEQYF
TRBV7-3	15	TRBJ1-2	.	CASSLTPDRRYGYTF
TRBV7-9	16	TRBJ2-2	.	CASSSKTSGNTGELFF
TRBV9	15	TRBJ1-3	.	CASSGPGGSGNTIYF
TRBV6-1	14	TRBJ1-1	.	CASSVAGQFTEAFF
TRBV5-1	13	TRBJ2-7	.	CASSLDRTYEQYF
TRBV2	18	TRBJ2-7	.	CASSVPSEILQLRYEQYF
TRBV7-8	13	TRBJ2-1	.	CASSLRDPRRRFF
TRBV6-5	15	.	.	CASSYTGGLGYEQYF
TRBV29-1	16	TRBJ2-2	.	CSVEVGGSFLTGELFF
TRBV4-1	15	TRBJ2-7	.	CASSQEGRSSLEQYF
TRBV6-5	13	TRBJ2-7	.	CASSDRGRGEQYF